What follows is one T cell receptor beta chain and its context. These data originate in a study of blood T cell repertoires in COVID-19. Study information: Specimens from acute and convalescent COVID-19 originated in the United States, Italy and Spain. T cells, B-cell-depleted T cells, or PBMCs provided the cDNA or gDNA that served as material.

This CDR3 is built from 12 residues. Germline lookup yields CDR1 MDHEN and CDR2 SYDVKM. The V end lost 6 bases, the J end lost 8 bases, and 13 bases lay between the germline ends. As originally analysed: For nucleated cells, counts were estimated from reference gene primer amplification. TCRdb's table, derived via immunoSEQ multiplex PCR, lists solely in-frame clones and lacks some. That table supplies the V and J calls and clone size; D and trimming were determined from the DNA. The sample comprises more than 200,000 clones, around 80% of which are singletons, and about 4% rests with the top ten. This clonotype was sampled from a woman in her 40s with active or convalescent COVID-19. Sequencing was done on a sample of peripheral blood. The chain uses TRBV28 and TRBJ1-2, with no clear D. CDR3 sequence (DNA): TGTGCCAGCAGCCCCCGGGGATTCGGCTACACCTTC. It yields the protein CASSPRGFGYTF.